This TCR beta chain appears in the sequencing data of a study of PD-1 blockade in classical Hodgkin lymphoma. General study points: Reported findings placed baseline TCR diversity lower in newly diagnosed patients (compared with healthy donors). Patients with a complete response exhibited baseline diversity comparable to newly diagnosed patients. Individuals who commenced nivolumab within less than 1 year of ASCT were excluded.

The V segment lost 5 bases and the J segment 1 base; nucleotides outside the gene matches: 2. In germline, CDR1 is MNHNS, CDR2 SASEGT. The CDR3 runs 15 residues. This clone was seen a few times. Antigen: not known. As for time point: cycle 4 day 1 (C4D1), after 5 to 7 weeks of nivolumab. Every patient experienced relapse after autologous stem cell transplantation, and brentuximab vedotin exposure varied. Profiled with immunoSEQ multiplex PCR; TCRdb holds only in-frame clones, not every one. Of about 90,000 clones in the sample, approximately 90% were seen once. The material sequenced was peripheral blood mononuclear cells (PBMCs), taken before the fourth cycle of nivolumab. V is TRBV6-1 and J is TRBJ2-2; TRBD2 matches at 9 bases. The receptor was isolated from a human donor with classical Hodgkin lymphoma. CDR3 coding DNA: TGTGCCAGCAGTCCGCGGGGGGGGAACACCGGGGAGCTGTTTTTT. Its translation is CASSPRGGNTGELFF.